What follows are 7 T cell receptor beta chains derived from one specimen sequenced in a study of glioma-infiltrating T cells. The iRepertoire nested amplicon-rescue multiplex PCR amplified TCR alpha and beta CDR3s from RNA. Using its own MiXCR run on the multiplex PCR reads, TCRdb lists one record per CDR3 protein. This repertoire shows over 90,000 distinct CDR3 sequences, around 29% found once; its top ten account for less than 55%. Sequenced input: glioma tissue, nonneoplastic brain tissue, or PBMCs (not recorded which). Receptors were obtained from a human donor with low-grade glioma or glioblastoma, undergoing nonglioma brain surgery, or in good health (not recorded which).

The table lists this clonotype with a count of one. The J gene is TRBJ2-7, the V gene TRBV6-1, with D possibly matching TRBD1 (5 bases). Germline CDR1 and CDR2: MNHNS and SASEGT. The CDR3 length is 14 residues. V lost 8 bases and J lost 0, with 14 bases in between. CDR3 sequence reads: CASVRDSNSYEQYF. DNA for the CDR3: TGTGCCAGCGTCCGAGACAGTAACTCCTACGAGCAGTACTTC.

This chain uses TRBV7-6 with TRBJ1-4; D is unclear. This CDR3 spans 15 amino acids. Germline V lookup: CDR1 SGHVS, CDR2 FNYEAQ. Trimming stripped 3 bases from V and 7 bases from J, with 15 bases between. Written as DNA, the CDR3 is TGTGCCAGCAGCTTGTTTCGGGGTAGTGGTGAAAAACTGTTTTTT. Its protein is CASSLFRGSGEKLFF.

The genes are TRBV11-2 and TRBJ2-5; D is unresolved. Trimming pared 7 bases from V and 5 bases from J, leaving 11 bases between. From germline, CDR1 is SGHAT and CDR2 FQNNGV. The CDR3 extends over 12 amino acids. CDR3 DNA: TGTGCCAGCATCGGAGTGGGGGAGACCCAGTACTTC. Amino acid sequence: CASIGVGETQYF.

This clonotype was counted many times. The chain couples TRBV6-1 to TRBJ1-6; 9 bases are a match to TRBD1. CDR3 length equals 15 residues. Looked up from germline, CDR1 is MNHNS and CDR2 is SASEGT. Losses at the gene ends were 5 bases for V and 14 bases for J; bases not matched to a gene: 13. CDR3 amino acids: CASSQPGQGLRTLHF. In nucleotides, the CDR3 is TGTGCCAGCAGTCAACCGGGACAGGGTTTGAGGACCCTCCACTTT.

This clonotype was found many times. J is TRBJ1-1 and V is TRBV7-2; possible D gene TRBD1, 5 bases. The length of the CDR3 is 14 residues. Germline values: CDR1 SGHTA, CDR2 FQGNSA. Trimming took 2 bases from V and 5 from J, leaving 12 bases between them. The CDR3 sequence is CASSLRWDRTEAFF. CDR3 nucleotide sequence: TGTGCCAGCAGCTTAAGGTGGGACCGTACTGAAGCTTTCTTT.

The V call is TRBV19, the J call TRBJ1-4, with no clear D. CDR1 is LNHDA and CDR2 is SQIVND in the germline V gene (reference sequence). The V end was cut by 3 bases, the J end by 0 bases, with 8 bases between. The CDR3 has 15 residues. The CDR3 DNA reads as TGTGCCAGTAGTATCCCACAGACAACTAATGAAAAACTGTTTTTT. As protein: CASSIPQTTNEKLFF. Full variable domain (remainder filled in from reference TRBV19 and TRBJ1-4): DGGITQSPKYLFRKEGQNVTLSCEQNLNHDAMYWYRQDPGQGLRLIYYSQIVNDFQKGDIAEGYSVSREKKESFPLTVTSAQKNPTAFYLCASSIPQTTNEKLFFGSGTQLSVL.

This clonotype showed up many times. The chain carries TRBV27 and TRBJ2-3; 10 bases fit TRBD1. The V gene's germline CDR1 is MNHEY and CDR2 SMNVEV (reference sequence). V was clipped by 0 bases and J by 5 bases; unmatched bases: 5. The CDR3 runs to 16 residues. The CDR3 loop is CASSLSSGQGGDTQYF. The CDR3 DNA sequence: TGTGCCAGCAGTTTATCTTCAGGACAGGGGGGAGATACGCAGTATTTT.